This TCR beta chain came from a study of neoadjuvant anti-PD-1 for oral cavity cancer. Study-level background: Nivolumab at 3 mg/kg was mostly given biweekly, three to four doses, pre-surgery. Patients without progression got a fourth dose around day 43.

Profiled with immunoSEQ multiplex PCR; TCRdb holds only in-frame clones, not every one. This table has over 30,000 clones, about 83% appearing once. V dropped 6 bases and J dropped 6; count of bases not matched to a gene: 8. The germline gives CDR1 MDHEN, CDR2 SYDVKM. CDR3 length: 15 residues. Source: PBMCs, taken before nivolumab (anti-PD-1) treatment. J is TRBJ2-2 and V is TRBV28, with TRBD2 matching 9 bases. The clonotype comes from a person between 40 and 80 years old with oral cavity squamous cell carcinoma. CDR3 sequence reads: CASRIRRGGPGELFF. CDR3 sequence (DNA): TGTGCCAGCAGAATTCGGCGGGGGGGCCCCGGGGAGCTGTTTTTT. The full variable domain, in which reference TRBV28 and TRBJ2-2 provide the parts outside the CDR3, is DVKVTQSSRYLVKRTGEKVFLECVQDMDHENMFWYRQDPGLGLRLIYFSYDVKMKEKGDIPEGYSVSREKKERFSLILESASTNQTSMYLCASRIRRGGPGELFFGEGSRLTVL.